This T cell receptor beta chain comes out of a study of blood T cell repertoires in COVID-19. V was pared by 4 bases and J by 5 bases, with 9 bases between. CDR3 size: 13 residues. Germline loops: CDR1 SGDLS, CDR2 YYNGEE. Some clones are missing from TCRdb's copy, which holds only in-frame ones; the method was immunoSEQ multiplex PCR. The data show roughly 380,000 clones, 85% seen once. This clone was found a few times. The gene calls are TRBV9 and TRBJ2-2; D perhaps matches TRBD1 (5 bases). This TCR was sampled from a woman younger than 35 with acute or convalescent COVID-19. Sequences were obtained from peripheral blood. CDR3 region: CASSQGSTGELFF. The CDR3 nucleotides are TGTGCCAGCAGCCAGGGAAGTACCGGGGAGCTGTTTTTT.